The TCR beta chain under discussion was sequenced for a study of CD8 T cells in ankylosing spondylitis. Broader study findings: Previous work reported some of these motif variants in the synovial fluid and blood of reactive arthritis. There was reportedly significant enrichment of clones that were disease-linked in matched ankylosing spondylitis synovial fluid. Among TCR beta sequences, a motif of several highly homologous variants appeared characteristic of ankylosing spondylitis blood.

Note on this clonotype: Its antigen remains unknown.

5'-RACE, quantitative and with molecular barcodes, yielded the TCR beta libraries. MiXCR, applied by TCRdb to the 5' RACE reads, yields one record per CDR3 protein. The repertoire holds fewer than 450,000 distinct CDR3 sequences, with 15% to 20% as singletons. The CDR3 consists of 16 residues. CDR1 is SGHTA and CDR2 is FQGNSA in the germline V gene. The V and J ends lost 4 bases and 4 bases, in that order; junction bases with no gene match: 9. The TCR comes from a male donor with ankylosing spondylitis. What was sequenced was blood, either unsorted or a sorted T cell fraction (not recorded which). The chain is built from TRBV7-2 and TRBJ2-1; 8 nucleotides line up with TRBD1. The CDR3 sequence is CASSSGTGTGYNEQFF. As DNA, the CDR3 is TGTGCCAGCAGCTCCGGGACAGGAACGGGTTACAATGAGCAGTTCTTC.